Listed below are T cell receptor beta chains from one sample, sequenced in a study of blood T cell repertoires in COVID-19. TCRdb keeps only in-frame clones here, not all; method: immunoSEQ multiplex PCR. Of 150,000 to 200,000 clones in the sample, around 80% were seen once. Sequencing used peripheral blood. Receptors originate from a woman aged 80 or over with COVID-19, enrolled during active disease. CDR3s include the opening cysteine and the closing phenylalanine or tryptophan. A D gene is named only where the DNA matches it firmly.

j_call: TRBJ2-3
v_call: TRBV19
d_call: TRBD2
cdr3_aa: CASSITGGWDTQYF

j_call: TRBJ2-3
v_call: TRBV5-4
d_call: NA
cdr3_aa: CASSPDSFTDTQYF

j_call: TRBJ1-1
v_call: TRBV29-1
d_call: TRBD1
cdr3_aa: CSVDGQGGGLNTEAFF

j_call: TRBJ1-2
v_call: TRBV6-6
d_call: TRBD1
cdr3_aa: CASSLTGGQGLGGYTF

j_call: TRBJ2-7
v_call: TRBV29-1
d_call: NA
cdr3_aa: CSAMTASYEQYF

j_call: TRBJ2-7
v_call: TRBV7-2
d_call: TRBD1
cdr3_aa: CASSEGGQGTYEQYF

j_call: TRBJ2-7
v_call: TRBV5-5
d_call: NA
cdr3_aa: CASSLAGLQNYEQYF

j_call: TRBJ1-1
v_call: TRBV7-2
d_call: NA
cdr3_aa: CASSLEVGGGTEAFF

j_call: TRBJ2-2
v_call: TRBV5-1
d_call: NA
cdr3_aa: CASSFRVAANTGELFF

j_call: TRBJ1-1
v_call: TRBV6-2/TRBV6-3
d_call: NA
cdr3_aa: CASSPRVGAPLGTEAFF

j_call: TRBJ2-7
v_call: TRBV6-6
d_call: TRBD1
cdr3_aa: CASSYSRDRGDEQYF

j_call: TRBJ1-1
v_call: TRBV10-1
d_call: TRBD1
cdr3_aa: CASRPDRVWKCTEAFF

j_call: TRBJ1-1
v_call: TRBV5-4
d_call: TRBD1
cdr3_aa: CASSYATGTTEAFF

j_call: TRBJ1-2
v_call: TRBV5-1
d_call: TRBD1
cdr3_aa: CASSAWDSNYGYTF

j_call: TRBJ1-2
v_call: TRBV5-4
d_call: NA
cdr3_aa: CASSLDWENGYTF

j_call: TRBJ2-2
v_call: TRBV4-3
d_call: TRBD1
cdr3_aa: CASSQDPGGLAGELFF

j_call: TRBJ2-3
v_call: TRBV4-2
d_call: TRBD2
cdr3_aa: CASSQEAPRGVAGLSDTQYF

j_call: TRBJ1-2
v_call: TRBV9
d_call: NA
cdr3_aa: CASSVGQRYGYTF

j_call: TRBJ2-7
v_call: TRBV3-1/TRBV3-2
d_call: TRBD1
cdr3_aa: CASSRTGPYEQYF

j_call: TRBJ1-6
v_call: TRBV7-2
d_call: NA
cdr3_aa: CASSYLNSPLHF

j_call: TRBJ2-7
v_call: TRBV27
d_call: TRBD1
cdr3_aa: CASSVGGAVYEQYF

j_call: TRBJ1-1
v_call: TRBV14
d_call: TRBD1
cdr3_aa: CASSQRGGYRMNTEAFF

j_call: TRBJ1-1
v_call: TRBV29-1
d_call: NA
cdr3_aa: CSGIYSGATEAFF

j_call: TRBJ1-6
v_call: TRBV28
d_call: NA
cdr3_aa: CASSLADYNSPLHF

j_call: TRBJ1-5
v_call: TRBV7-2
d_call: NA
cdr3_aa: CASSLRFGDSNQPQHF

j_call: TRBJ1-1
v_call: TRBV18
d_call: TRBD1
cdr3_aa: CASSAAGGNTEAFF

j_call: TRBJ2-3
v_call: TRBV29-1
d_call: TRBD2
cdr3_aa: CSGKGLAGPTDTQYF

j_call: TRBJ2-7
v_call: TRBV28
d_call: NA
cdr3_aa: CASNGEQYF

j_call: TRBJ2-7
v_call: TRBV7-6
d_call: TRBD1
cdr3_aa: CASSLATGQVSYEQYF

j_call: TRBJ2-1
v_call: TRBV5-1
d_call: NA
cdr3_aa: CASSLDGRGYNEQFF

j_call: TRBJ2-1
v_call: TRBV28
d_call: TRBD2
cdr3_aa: CASSPRDYSSTYNEQFF

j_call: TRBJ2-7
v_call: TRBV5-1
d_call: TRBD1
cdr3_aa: CASSLGTGTLAYEQYF

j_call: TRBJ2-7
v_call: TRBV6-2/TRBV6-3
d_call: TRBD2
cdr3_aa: CASSSRGLAGESYEQYF

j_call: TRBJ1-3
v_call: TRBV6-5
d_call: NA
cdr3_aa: CASSYSGVGNTIYF

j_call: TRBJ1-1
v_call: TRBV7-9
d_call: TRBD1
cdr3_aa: CASLQGARTEAFF

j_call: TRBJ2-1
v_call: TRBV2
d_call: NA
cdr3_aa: CASSGDGYEQFF